Included here is one T cell receptor beta chain sequence, with context. This entry is derived from a study of blood T cell repertoires in COVID-19. Study context: The samples span acute and convalescent COVID-19 from the United States, Italy and Spain. PBMCs, B-cell-depleted T cells, or T cells were the source of the cDNA or gDNA that made up the material.

Germline V gene data show CDR1 as MDHEN and CDR2 as SYDVKM. The CDR3 is 16 amino acids. V trimming: 4 bases; J trimming: 0 bases; junction bases outside the gene matches: 7. In the original analysis: The assay estimated nucleated cells by amplifying reference gene primers. Only in-frame clones appear in the TCRdb table, and some are missing; sequencing was by immunoSEQ multiplex PCR. That table is the source of V, J and clone size, and D and trimming were worked out from the DNA. The data show 200,000 to 250,000 clones, less than 90% seen once. The origin of this receptor is a man aged 25 to 40 with active or convalescent COVID-19. Source material: peripheral blood. This chain links TRBV28 with TRBJ1-2; TRBD1 agrees at 8 bases. The CDR3 protein is CASSSTGAFPNYGYTF. The CDR3 bases are TGTGCCAGCAGTTCGACAGGGGCCTTTCCTAACTATGGCTACACCTTC.